Below are 19 T cell receptor beta chains sequenced from a single sample in a study of shared clonotypes between healthy human individuals. Profiling relied on immunoSEQ multiplex PCR, and the TCRdb table lists in-frame clones only, not all of them. The sample lists about 1 million clones; 70% to 80% were seen once. The specimen sequenced was memory CD4+ T cells sorted from blood. Subset noted: CD45RA-negative fraction. These receptors were collected from a man younger than 35 in good health.

The J gene is TRBJ1-2, the V gene TRBV6-5, with D hard to call. The germline gives CDR1 MNHEY, CDR2 SVGAGI. The CDR3 consists of 14 residues. Trimming pared 0 bases from V and 6 bases from J, leaving 11 bases between. DNA for the CDR3: TGTGCCAGCAGTTACTCGCCCCAGACTGATGGCTACACCTTC. This codes for CASSYSPQTDGYTF.

The chain links TRBV11-2 to TRBJ2-7; the D gene could be TRBD1 or TRBD2 (5 bases each). Trimming cost V 6 bases and J 8 bases, with 23 bases left between them. This CDR3 spans 15 amino acids. Germline loops: CDR1 SGHAT, CDR2 FQNNGV. CDR3: CASRPEGNRADQQYF. DNA for the CDR3: TGTGCCAGCAGGCCTGAGGGGAACCGGGCCGATCAGCAGTACTTC.

The rearrangement links TRBV5-6 to TRBJ1-2, with a tentative D call TRBD1 (6 bases). CDR1 and CDR2 (germline): SGHDT, YYEEEE. The CDR3 is 14 residues long. V gave up 0 bases and J gave up 7 bases, with 13 bases separating them. CDR3 DNA: TGTGCCAGCAGCTTGGTTGTAGGGGGTGGTGGCTACACCTTC. Its translation: CASSLVVGGGGYTF.

The chain has TRBV5-1 and TRBJ2-5; maybe TRBD2 (6 bases). There are 14 residues in the CDR3. Germline V gene lookup returns CDR1 SGHRS and CDR2 YFSETQ. Trimming cost V 5 bases and J 4 bases, with 15 bases left between them. CDR3 DNA: TGCGCCAGCAGGTTGCAGGAGGGCGCAGAGACCCAGTACTTC. Amino acids: CASRLQEGAETQYF.

This clone turned up a few times. This chain links TRBV5-4 with TRBJ1-6; the D is unclear. V lost 2 bases, J lost 7 bases, and 7 bases lay in between. The germline CDR1 and CDR2 sequences are SGHNT and YYREEE (reference sequence). This CDR3 spans 13 amino acids. DNA for the CDR3: TGTGCCAGCAGCTTCGGTGGGAATTCACCCCTCCACTTT. It yields the protein CASSFGGNSPLHF.

About this clone itself: A junction boundary mismatches the germline segment, possibly from a read error. The rearrangement links TRBV7-9 to TRBJ1-4; no definite D call. This CDR3 region has 16 residues. Germline values: CDR1 SEHNR, CDR2 FQNEAQ (reference sequence). CDR3 protein: CASSLATSPTNEKLFF. The CDR3 DNA reads as TGTGCCAGCAGCCTAGCCACCTCCCCAACTAATGAAAAACTGTTTTTT.

J is TRBJ1-2 and V is TRBV5-6; TRBD1 matches at 7 bases. CDR3 length: 15 residues. The V and J ends lost 3 bases and 4 bases, in that order; junction bases with no gene match: 9. The V gene's germline CDR1 is SGHDT and CDR2 YYEEEE. The CDR3 region has the DNA TGTGCCAGCAGCTCTAAACCAACAGGGGTCTATGGCTACACCTTC. Protein sequence: CASSSKPTGVYGYTF. The variable domain in full, completed from reference TRBV5-6 and TRBJ1-2, reads DAGVTQSPTHLIKTRGQQVTLRCSPKSGHDTVSWYQQALGQGPQFIFQYYEEEERQRGNFPDRFSGHQFPNYSSELNVNALLLGDSALYLCASSSKPTGVYGYTFGSGTRLTVV.

The rearrangement uses TRBV5-4 and TRBJ2-3, with TRBD1 as a possible D gene (6 bases). The CDR3 contains 17 residues. V was trimmed by 4 bases and J by 1 base, leaving 19 bases between them. Germline V gene sequence: CDR1 SGHNT, CDR2 YYREEE (reference sequence). This CDR3 reads CASSQNVGGRGTDTQYF. The DNA for the CDR3 is TGTGCCAGCAGCCAGAATGTAGGGGGAAGGGGCACAGATACGCAGTATTTT.

V usage is TRBV7-2 and J usage is TRBJ2-3; a weak D match, TRBD2 (6 bases). CDR3 length: 19 residues. The germline V gene encodes CDR1 SGHTA and CDR2 FQGNSA. V was trimmed by 2 bases and J by 3 bases, leaving 24 bases between them. The CDR3 spells CASSLKGRSLAVGTDTQYF. The CDR3 nucleotides read TGTGCCAGCAGCTTAAAGGGCCGGTCGTTAGCGGTGGGGACAGATACGCAGTATTTT.

V gene TRBV5-1 combines with J gene TRBJ2-7; the match to TRBD2 covers 12 bases. The V gene end was trimmed by 4 bases and the J gene end by 0 bases; junction bases not matched to a gene: 5. CDR1 is SGHRS and CDR2 is YFSETQ in the germline V gene. The CDR3 length is 16 residues. CDR3 amino acids: CASSVTTSGSSYEQYF. CDR3 bases: TGCGCCAGCAGCGTAACGACTAGCGGGAGCTCCTACGAGCAGTACTTC.

The CDR3 bases are TGTGCCAGCGGCGGGGGATCGACTGAAGCTTTCTTT. Protein sequence: CASGGGSTEAFF. The J gene is TRBJ1-1, the V gene TRBV6-1, with D possibly TRBD1 on 5 matching bases. This CDR3 is 12 amino acids long. Per germline, CDR1 MNHNS and CDR2 SASEGT. V lost 8 bases to trimming and J lost 5 bases, with 12 bases between them.

The chain is built from TRBV19 and TRBJ1-6, with a possible D match to TRBD1 (5 bases). This CDR3 is built from 15 residues. V shed 3 bases and J shed 10 bases, with 16 bases lying between them. Looked up from germline, CDR1 is LNHDA and CDR2 is SQIVND (reference sequence). This CDR3 is CASSMGLLGGSPLHF. In nucleotides, the CDR3 is TGTGCCAGTAGTATGGGGCTATTGGGAGGCTCACCCCTCCACTTT.

V usage is TRBV5-1 and J usage is TRBJ2-7; possibly TRBD1 for D (6 bases). Germline V gene lookup returns CDR1 SGHRS and CDR2 YFSETQ. The V gene lost 4 bases and the J gene lost 3 bases, with 14 bases spanning the gap. The CDR3 consists of 14 residues. DNA of the CDR3: TGCGCCAGCAGCGCACAGGGAAAAGGCTACGAGCAGTACTTC. Encoded protein: CASSAQGKGYEQYF.

This sequence joins TRBV9 and TRBJ2-1, with 9 bases fitting TRBD2. This CDR3 is 17 amino acids long. Looked up from germline, CDR1 is SGDLS and CDR2 is YYNGEE. The junction had 12 bases not matched to a gene; V was cut back by 4 bases and J by 4 bases. The CDR3: CASSLYPGAGGYNEQFF. In nucleotides, the CDR3 is TGTGCCAGCAGCCTATACCCAGGAGCGGGGGGTTACAATGAGCAGTTCTTC.

A few counts support this clone. The chain combines TRBV27 with TRBJ1-2; tentatively, D is TRBD1 (5 bases). V dropped 6 bases and J dropped 7 bases, with 18 bases sitting between them. The CDR3 has 14 amino acids. Germline V lookup: CDR1 MNHEY, CDR2 SMNVEV (reference sequence). The CDR3 reads CASSPRDGGGGYTF. CDR3 coding DNA: TGTGCCAGCAGCCCAAGGGATGGGGGAGGTGGCTACACCTTC.

The gene calls are TRBV5-1 and TRBJ1-1; 9 bases are shared with TRBD1. Per the germline V gene, CDR1 is SGHRS and CDR2 is YFSETQ. The V gene end was trimmed by 4 bases and the J gene end by 1 base; junction bases not matched to a gene: 5. The CDR3 contains 15 residues. In nucleotides, the CDR3 is TGCGCCAGCAGCACGGACAGGGGTGGGAACACTGAAGCTTTCTTT. Translation gives CASSTDRGGNTEAFF.

This clone was recorded a few times. Written as DNA, the CDR3 is TGTGCCATCAGTGTAATAGAGGGGTTAAGTAGTGGCTACACCTTC. Residues: CAISVIEGLSSGYTF. The J gene is TRBJ1-2, the V gene TRBV10-3; TRBD1 might be the D (5 bases). This CDR3 contains 15 residues. CDR1 is ENHRY, CDR2 SYGVKD, per germline. Trimming stripped 4 bases from V and 7 bases from J, with 19 bases between.

The chain links TRBV19 to TRBJ1-5; 8 positions agree with TRBD1. The CDR3 consists of 17 residues. CDR1 is LNHDA and CDR2 is SQIVND in the germline V gene (reference sequence). V gave up 2 bases and J gave up 5 bases; unmatched junction bases: 11. CDR3 DNA sequence: TGTGCCAGTAGTATAATCGTGAGACAGGGGCATCATCAGCCCCAGCATTTT. It is translated as CASSIIVRQGHHQPQHF.

This chain joins TRBV27 and TRBJ2-7, with 7 bases fitting TRBD1. V was clipped by 6 bases and J by 4 bases; unmatched bases: 6. In germline, CDR1 is MNHEY, CDR2 SMNVEV (reference sequence). The length of the CDR3 is 13 residues. The CDR3 sequence is CASRRQGTYEQYF. The CDR3 nucleotides are TGTGCCAGCAGACGACAGGGAACTTACGAGCAGTACTTC.